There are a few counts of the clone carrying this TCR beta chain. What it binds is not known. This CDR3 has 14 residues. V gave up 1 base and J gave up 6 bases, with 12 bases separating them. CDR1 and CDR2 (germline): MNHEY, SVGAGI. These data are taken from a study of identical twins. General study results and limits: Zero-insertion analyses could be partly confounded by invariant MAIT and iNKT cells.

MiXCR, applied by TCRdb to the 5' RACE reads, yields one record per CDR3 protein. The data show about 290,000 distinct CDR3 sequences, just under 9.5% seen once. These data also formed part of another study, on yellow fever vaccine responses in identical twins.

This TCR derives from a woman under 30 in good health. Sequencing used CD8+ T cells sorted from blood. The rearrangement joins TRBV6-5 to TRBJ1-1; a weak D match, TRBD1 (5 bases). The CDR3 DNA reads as TGTGCCAGCAGTTACTACGGGGGAGTCTCTGAAGCTTTCTTT. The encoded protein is CASSYYGGVSEAFF.